Following are 32 T cell receptor beta chains from one sample sequenced in a study of T-cell memory formation after mild COVID-19. TCRdb ran MiXCR on the 5' RACE reads and lists one entry per CDR3 protein. The table includes hundreds of thousands of distinct CDR3 sequences, around 17% detected once. Sequenced sample: PBMCs or a T cell subset sorted from them (not recorded which). The source of these receptors is a man younger than 35 who had mild COVID-19 (a few samples of this study predate the infection). Cell type and time point are not known.

The chain employs TRBV7-3 and TRBJ1-5, with 9 bases fitting TRBD1. This CDR3 spans 17 amino acids. Per the germline V gene, CDR1 is SGHTA and CDR2 is FQGTGA. V shed 5 bases and J 5 bases; nucleotides not matched to a gene: 13. CDR3 DNA: TGTGCCAGCAGCACTGGACTCTGGGACAGGGAAGATCAGCCCCAGCATTTT. Translation gives CASSTGLWDREDQPQHF. The whole variable domain, filled in from reference TRBV7-3 and TRBJ1-5, reads GAGVSQTPSNKVTEKGKYVELRCDPISGHTALYWYRQSLGQGPEFLIYFQGTGAADDSGLPNDRFFAVRPEGSVSTLKIQRTERGDSAVYLCASSTGLWDREDQPQHFGDGTRLSIL.

The chain employs TRBV9 and TRBJ2-3; 9 bases fit TRBD2. Losses at the gene ends were 0 bases for V and 0 bases for J; bases not matched to a gene: 5. This CDR3 is 17 amino acids long. Germline V gene data show CDR1 as SGDLS and CDR2 as YYNGEE. The CDR3 sequence: CASSVDGAGGSTDTQYF. In nucleotides, the CDR3 is TGTGCCAGCAGCGTAGACGGAGCGGGGGGCAGCACAGATACGCAGTATTTT.

This chain joins TRBV6-2 or TRBV6-3 and TRBJ2-3; no clear D. The V and J ends lost 7 bases and 0 bases respectively, with 14 bases between them. The CDR3 is 15 residues long. Germline CDR1 is MNHEY and CDR2 is SVGEGT. This chain's CDR3 is CASKPTSGSTDTQYF. CDR3 nucleotides: TGTGCCAGCAAACCGACCTCAGGAAGCACAGATACGCAGTATTTT.

The chain's CDR3 is CATWGLPNNEQFF. Written as DNA, the CDR3 is TGTGCCACCTGGGGGCTCCCCAACAATGAGCAGTTCTTC. V usage is TRBV27 and J usage is TRBJ2-1; a weak D match, TRBD1 (6 bases). Per the germline V gene, CDR1 is MNHEY and CDR2 is SMNVEV (reference sequence). V shed 10 bases and J shed 5 bases, with 15 bases lying between them. This CDR3 has 13 residues.

This clonotype was seen only a few times. The gene calls are TRBV7-3 and TRBJ2-3; maybe TRBD1 (6 bases). The germline V gene encodes CDR1 SGHTA and CDR2 FQGTGA. The CDR3 is made up of 13 amino acids. V was pared by 4 bases and J by 4 bases, with 9 bases between. CDR3 amino acids: CASSSDSPDTQYF. The DNA of the CDR3 is TGTGCCAGCAGCTCGGACAGCCCAGATACGCAGTATTTT. The whole variable domain, remainder taken from reference TRBV7-3 and TRBJ2-3, is GAGVSQTPSNKVTEKGKYVELRCDPISGHTALYWYRQSLGQGPEFLIYFQGTGAADDSGLPNDRFFAVRPEGSVSTLKIQRTERGDSAVYLCASSSDSPDTQYFGPGTRLTVL.

This clonotype was seen a few times. For the CDR3, the DNA is TGTGCCAGCAGCCCCCCACCGGGACAGGGGAGCTCCTACGAGCAGTACGTC. It translates to CASSPPPGQGSSYEQYV. The chain links TRBV28 to TRBJ2-7; 10 bases are a match to TRBD1. The CDR3 runs 17 residues. Losses at the gene ends were 6 bases for V and 0 bases for J; bases not matched to a gene: 11. Germline V lookup: CDR1 MDHEN, CDR2 SYDVKM.

In its sample, this clonotype was seen a few times. This chain uses TRBV10-2 with TRBJ1-1, with a tentative D call TRBD1 (5 bases). Looked up from germline, CDR1 is WSHSY and CDR2 is SAAADI. The CDR3 is made up of 13 amino acids. Trimming removed 11 bases at V and 0 bases at J, with 13 bases between. The CDR3: CALGDGVNTEAFF. DNA for the CDR3: TGCGCCCTGGGGGACGGAGTGAACACTGAAGCTTTCTTT.

The rearrangement links TRBV7-2 to TRBJ2-7; 11 nucleotides agree with TRBD2. Germline values: CDR1 SGHTA, CDR2 FQGNSA. Trimming took 4 bases from V and 3 from J; bases not matched to a gene: 8. This CDR3 is built from 16 residues. The CDR3 sequence is CASSYLAGGLGYEQYF. CDR3 DNA sequence: TGTGCCAGCAGCTACCTAGCGGGGGGCCTTGGCTACGAGCAGTACTTC.

This clonotype came up many times. The V and J genes are TRBV4-2 and TRBJ2-7, with 11 bases that match TRBD2. This CDR3 region has 16 residues. The germline gives CDR1 LGHNA, CDR2 YNFKEQ. The V gene end was trimmed by 2 bases and the J gene end by 3 bases; junction bases not matched to a gene: 6. CDR3 sequence: CASSQITGTSGYEQYF. The CDR3 nucleotides are TGTGCCAGCAGCCAAATCACCGGGACTAGCGGCTACGAGCAGTACTTC.

The V and J genes are TRBV7-6 and TRBJ2-3, with 13 bases matching TRBD2. The CDR3 loop spans 18 amino acids. V dropped 5 bases and J dropped 2; count of bases not matched to a gene: 10. In germline, CDR1 is SGHVS, CDR2 FNYEAQ. CDR3 loop: CASSVLTSGGYYTDTQYF. The CDR3 DNA follows: TGTGCCAGCAGCGTACTGACTAGCGGGGGGTACTACACAGATACGCAGTATTTT.

The sample holds a few counts of this clonotype. V gene TRBV4-1 combines with J gene TRBJ1-1; D not certain. Trimming took 1 base from V and 1 from J, leaving 7 bases between them. CDR1 is MGHRA, CDR2 YSYEKL, per germline. The CDR3 runs to 14 residues. The CDR3 coding sequence is TGCGCCAGCAGCCAAGGATTATCGAACACTGAAGCTTTCTTT. Protein sequence: CASSQGLSNTEAFF.

This clonotype occurred a few times. This chain links TRBV7-2 with TRBJ1-5; D is perhaps TRBD1 (6 bases). V lost 3 bases and J lost 6, with 12 bases in between. In germline, CDR1 is SGHTA, CDR2 FQGNSA. The CDR3 has 14 residues. The CDR3 protein is CASSLEQGRQPQHF. CDR3 DNA: TGTGCCAGCAGCTTGGAACAGGGACGTCAGCCCCAGCATTTT.

This clonotype came up once. The J gene is TRBJ2-7, the V gene TRBV6-5; 10 positions match TRBD1. Germline-derived CDR1 and CDR2 are MNHEY and SVGAGI. The CDR3 covers 14 residues. The trim removed 4 bases at V and 10 bases at J, leaving 10 bases unmatched. The CDR3 sequence: CASSLTGGRGIQYV. The CDR3 DNA reads TGTGCCAGCAGTTTGACAGGGGGCCGGGGTATACAGTACGTC.

This clonotype has just a few counts. The chain links TRBV27 to TRBJ1-6, with D possibly being TRBD1 (5 bases). The CDR3 has 13 residues. Germline V gene data show CDR1 as MNHEY and CDR2 as SMNVEV (reference sequence). Between the trimmed V and J ends, which lost 6 bases and 7 bases, there was a span of 10 bases. Here the CDR3 DNA reads TGTGCCAGCAGACCCCGACAGAATTCACCCCTCCACTTT. It codes for CASRPRQNSPLHF.

The V call is TRBV5-1, the J call TRBJ2-5; D unresolved. V shed 4 bases and J shed 1 base, with 26 bases lying between them. CDR1 and CDR2 from the germline V gene are SGHRS and YFSETQ. This CDR3 is 19 amino acids long. The CDR3: CASSRFGDEWMRTQETQYF. The CDR3 DNA sequence: TGCGCCAGCAGCCGGTTCGGAGATGAATGGATGAGAACCCAAGAGACCCAGTACTTC.

This clonotype was observed a few times. The V gene is TRBV6-5, the J gene TRBJ1-1; 10 bases are a match to TRBD1. There are 15 residues in the CDR3. The ends lost 6 bases at V and 6 bases at J; junction bases unmatched: 10. CDR1 MNHEY and CDR2 SVGAGI come from the germline V gene. Written as DNA, the CDR3 is TGTGCCAGCAGACGATCCCGACAGGGGGCCGCTGAAGCTTTCTTT. It is translated as CASRRSRQGAAEAFF.

Here the CDR3 DNA reads TGTGCCAGCAGCTTAACGTTGGGGGCCCAAGAGACCCAGTACTTC. It translates to CASSLTLGAQETQYF. The chain combines TRBV7-6 with TRBJ2-5; possibly TRBD1 for D (6 bases). This CDR3 region has 15 residues. CDR1 and CDR2 from the germline V gene are SGHVS and FNYEAQ. With 2 bases removed from V and 1 base from J, the gap between germline ends came to 11 bases. The full variable domain, its missing parts supplied by reference TRBV7-6 and TRBJ2-5, is GAGVSQSPRYKVTKRGQDVALRCDPISGHVSLYWYRQALGQGPEFLTYFNYEAQQDKSGLPNDRFSAERPEGSISTLTIQRTEQRDSAMYRCASSLTLGAQETQYFGPGTRLLVL.

V usage is TRBV4-2 and J usage is TRBJ1-1, with D perhaps matching TRBD1 (5 bases). Germline loops: CDR1 LGHNA, CDR2 YNFKEQ. The V end was cut by 1 base, the J end by 3 bases, with 9 bases between. The CDR3 consists of 14 residues. The CDR3 sequence: CASSQADTDTEAFF. The DNA for the CDR3 is TGTGCCAGCAGCCAAGCGGACACAGACACTGAAGCTTTCTTT.

This clonotype has a handful of counts. DNA for the CDR3: TGTGCCAGCAGTCCCCCGGGGAGAGGGAGAGGGCAGCCCCAGCATTTT. As protein: CASSPPGRGRGQPQHF. V gene TRBV12-3 or TRBV12-4 combines with J gene TRBJ1-5, with unresolved D. The CDR3 runs 16 residues. With 5 bases removed from V and 7 bases from J, the gap between germline ends came to 21 bases.

The genes are TRBV4-1 and TRBJ2-1; D is tentatively TRBD1 or TRBD2 (5 bases each). V lost 3 bases and J lost 1, with 13 bases in between. The CDR3 is made up of 16 amino acids. Germline V gene lookup returns CDR1 MGHRA and CDR2 YSYEKL. The CDR3 bases are TGCGCCAGCAGCCAGATGGGGGTCCGGTCCTACAATGAGCAGTTCTTC. As protein: CASSQMGVRSYNEQFF.

This clonotype has only a few counts. The J gene is TRBJ1-4, the V gene TRBV5-1; TRBD1 is a possible D gene (5 bases). Germline V gene data show CDR1 as SGHRS and CDR2 as YFSETQ. V gave up 4 bases and J gave up 4 bases, with 14 bases separating them. CDR3 length: 15 residues. The CDR3: CASSRGTDYNEKLFF. CDR3 in DNA: TGCGCCAGCAGCAGAGGGACGGACTATAATGAAAAACTGTTTTTT.

This clonotype turned up a few times. The chain employs TRBV6-6 and TRBJ2-2; 9 bases are shared with TRBD1. There are 15 residues in the CDR3. Germline values: CDR1 MNHNY, CDR2 SVGAGI (reference sequence). V trimming: 5 bases; J trimming: 6 bases; junction bases outside the gene matches: 7. CDR3 nucleotide sequence: TGTGCCAGCAGTGGGCTGACAGGGGGAGCCGGGGAGCTGTTTTTT. Translation: CASSGLTGGAGELFF.

The chain has TRBV13 and TRBJ2-7; a possible D gene is TRBD2 (5 bases). The CDR3 is 14 residues long. The V and J ends lost 5 bases and 7 bases respectively, with 18 bases between them. Germline loops: CDR1 PRHDT, CDR2 FYEKMQ (reference sequence). The CDR3 DNA is TGTGCCAGCAGCCCGAGCCTCTTAAGGAGGGAGCAGTACTTC. Translated: CASSPSLLRREQYF. Variable domain in full (rest from reference TRBV13 and TRBJ2-7): AAGVIQSPRHLIKEKRETATLKCYPIPRHDTVYWYQQGPGQDPQFLISFYEKMQSDKGSIPDRFSAQQFSDYHSELNMSSLELGDSALYFCASSPSLLRREQYFGPGTRLTVT.

For this clonotype: An end of the junction does not agree with germline; a read error may underlie this. V usage is TRBV20-1 and J usage is TRBJ1-6; 7 positions agree with TRBD1. Germline V gives CDR1 DFQATT, CDR2 SNEGSKA (reference sequence). There are 14 residues in the CDR3. This chain's CDR3 is CSGGQESNNSPIHF. The CDR3 region has the DNA TGCAGTGGCGGACAGGAGAGTAATAATTCACCCATCCACTTT.

The chain is built from TRBV12-3 or TRBV12-4 and TRBJ2-1, with 8 nucleotides matching TRBD2. J lost 2 bases, V lost 3 bases, and 3 bases had no gene match. The length of the CDR3 is 15 residues. The CDR3 region is CASSLGSGTYNEQFF. For the CDR3, the DNA is TGTGCCAGCAGTTTGGGTAGCGGGACCTACAATGAGCAGTTCTTC.

This clonotype was observed a few times. The rearrangement uses TRBV7-9 and TRBJ2-1; D call uncertain. CDR1 is SEHNR, CDR2 FQNEAQ, per germline (reference sequence). Trimming left V 1 base short and J 5 bases short, with 6 bases between. The CDR3 has 13 amino acids. The DNA for the CDR3 is TGTGCCAGCAGCTTAGTGGCAAACAATGAGCAGTTCTTC. It is translated as CASSLVANNEQFF.

This clonotype came up a few times. The chain couples TRBV27 to TRBJ1-2, with D possibly being TRBD1 (5 bases). Germline V gene sequence: CDR1 MNHEY, CDR2 SMNVEV (reference sequence). This CDR3 spans 16 amino acids. V gave up 3 bases and J gave up 3 bases, with 17 bases separating them. The CDR3 is CASSFVYVEGYYGYTF. DNA for the CDR3: TGTGCCAGCAGTTTTGTCTATGTGGAGGGGTACTATGGCTACACCTTC.

This rearrangement joins TRBV20-1 to TRBJ2-7; TRBD1 might be the D (5 bases). This CDR3 comprises 14 residues. Trimming stripped 6 bases from V and 0 bases from J, with 15 bases between. The germline V gene has CDR1 DFQATT and CDR2 SNEGSKA (reference sequence). As DNA, the CDR3 is TGCAGTGCCACAAGTTGGGGCAGCTCCTACGAGCAGTACTTC. It encodes CSATSWGSSYEQYF.

This clonotype was counted only a few times. This chain links TRBV6-6 with TRBJ1-5, with TRBD1 matching 10 bases. Germline V lookup: CDR1 MNHNY, CDR2 SVGAGI (reference sequence). Trimming removed 7 bases from V and 0 bases from J; junction bases left unmatched: 9. The CDR3 is 17 amino acids. This chain's CDR3 is CASNPGQGTYSNQPQHF. The CDR3 nucleotides are TGTGCCAGCAACCCGGGACAGGGGACCTATAGCAATCAGCCCCAGCATTTT.

The chain combines TRBV12-3 or TRBV12-4 with TRBJ1-5, with D unclear. The V gene lost 3 bases and the J gene lost 6 bases, with 9 bases spanning the gap. This CDR3 has 13 residues. CDR3 loop: CASSLWTGQPQHF. CDR3 coding DNA: TGTGCCAGCAGTTTGTGGACCGGTCAGCCCCAGCATTTT.

V and J are TRBV11-2 and TRBJ2-1; 9 bases line up with TRBD2. The ends lost 7 bases at V and 4 bases at J; junction bases unmatched: 11. The CDR3 extends over 16 amino acids. The germline gives CDR1 SGHAT, CDR2 FQNNGV. The CDR3 DNA follows: TGTGCCAGCACCTCCCTAGGCGGGGGGGAGTACAATGAGCAGTTCTTC. Translated: CASTSLGGGEYNEQFF.

The rearrangement uses TRBV27 and TRBJ2-2, with a weak D call TRBD1 (5 bases). V lost 4 bases to trimming and J lost 1 base, with 13 bases between them. Germline CDR1 is MNHEY and CDR2 is SMNVEV (reference sequence). The CDR3 covers 16 residues. The CDR3, as DNA: TGTGCCAGCAGTTCCGGACAAGGGTGGAACACCGGGGAGCTGTTTTTT. This sequence encodes CASSSGQGWNTGELFF.